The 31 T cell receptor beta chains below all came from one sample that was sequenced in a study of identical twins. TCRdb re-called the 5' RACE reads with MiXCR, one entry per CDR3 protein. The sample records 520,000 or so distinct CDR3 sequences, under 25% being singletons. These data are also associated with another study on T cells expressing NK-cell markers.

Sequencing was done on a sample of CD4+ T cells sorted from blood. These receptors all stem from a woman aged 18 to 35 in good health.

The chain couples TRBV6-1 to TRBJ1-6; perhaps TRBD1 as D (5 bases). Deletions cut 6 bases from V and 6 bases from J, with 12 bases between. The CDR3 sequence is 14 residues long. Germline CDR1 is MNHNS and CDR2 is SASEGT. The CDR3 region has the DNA TGTGCCAGCAGGATCGACAGCGTTAATTCACCCCTCCACTTT. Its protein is CASRIDSVNSPLHF.

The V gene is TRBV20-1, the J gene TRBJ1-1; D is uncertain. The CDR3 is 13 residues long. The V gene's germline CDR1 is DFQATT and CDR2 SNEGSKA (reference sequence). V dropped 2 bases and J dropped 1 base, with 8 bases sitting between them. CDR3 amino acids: CSARNSRNTEAFF. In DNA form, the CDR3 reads TGCAGTGCTAGAAACAGCCGGAACACTGAAGCTTTCTTT.

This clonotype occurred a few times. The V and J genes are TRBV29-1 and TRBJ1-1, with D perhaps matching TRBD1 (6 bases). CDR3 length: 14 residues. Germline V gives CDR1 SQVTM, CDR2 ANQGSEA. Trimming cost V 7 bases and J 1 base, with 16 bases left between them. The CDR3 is CSARRGLGNTEAFF. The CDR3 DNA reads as TGCAGCGCTCGTCGGGGGCTGGGGAACACTGAAGCTTTCTTT.

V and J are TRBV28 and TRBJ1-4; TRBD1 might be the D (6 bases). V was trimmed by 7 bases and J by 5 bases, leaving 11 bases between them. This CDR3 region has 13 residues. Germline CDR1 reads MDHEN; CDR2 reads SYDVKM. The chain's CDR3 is CASKDRWNEKLFF. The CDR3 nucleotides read TGTGCCAGCAAAGACAGGTGGAATGAAAAACTGTTTTTT.

CDR3 nucleotides: TGTGCCACCAGTGAGCCCCTCAGACAGGGGGACACCGGGGAGCTGTTTTTT. Its translation is CATSEPLRQGDTGELFF. This chain uses TRBV24-1 with TRBJ2-2, with TRBD1 matching over 9 bases. Germline-derived CDR1 and CDR2 are KGHDR and SFDVKD. Trimming removed 4 bases from V and 3 bases from J; junction bases left unmatched: 8. The CDR3 covers 17 residues.

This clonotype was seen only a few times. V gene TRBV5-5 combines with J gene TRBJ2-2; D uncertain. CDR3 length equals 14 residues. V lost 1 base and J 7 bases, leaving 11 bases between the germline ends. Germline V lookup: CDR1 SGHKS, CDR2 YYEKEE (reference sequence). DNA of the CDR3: TGTGCCAGCAGCTTGAATCCGCGCAGCGGGGAGCTGTTTTTT. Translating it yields CASSLNPRSGELFF.

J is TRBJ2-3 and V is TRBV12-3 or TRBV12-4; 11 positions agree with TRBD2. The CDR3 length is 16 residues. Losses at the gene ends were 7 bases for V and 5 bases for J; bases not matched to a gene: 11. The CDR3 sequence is CASTTLVAGGLDTQYF. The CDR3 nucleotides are TGTGCCAGCACCACCCTGGTAGCGGGGGGGCTAGATACGCAGTATTTT.

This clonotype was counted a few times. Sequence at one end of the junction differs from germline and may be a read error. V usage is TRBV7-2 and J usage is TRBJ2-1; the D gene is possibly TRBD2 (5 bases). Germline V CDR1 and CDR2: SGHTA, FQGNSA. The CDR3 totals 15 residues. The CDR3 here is CASSLGPDSYNEQFF. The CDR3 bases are TGTGCCAGCAGCTTAGGCCCGGACTCCTATAATGAGCAGTTCTTC.

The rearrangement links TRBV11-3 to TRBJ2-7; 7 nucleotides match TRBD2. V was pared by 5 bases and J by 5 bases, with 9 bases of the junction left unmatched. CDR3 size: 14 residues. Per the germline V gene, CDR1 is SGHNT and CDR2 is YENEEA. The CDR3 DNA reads TGTGCCAGCAGCGGAGCAGGGAGGGTCCACGAGCAGTACTTC. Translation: CASSGAGRVHEQYF.

The CDR3 protein is CASSLYGSGANVLTF. The CDR3 bases are TGTGCCAGCAGCTTATACGGCTCCGGGGCCAACGTCCTGACTTTC. This sequence joins TRBV7-2 and TRBJ2-6; D gene uncertain. Germline CDR1 and CDR2: SGHTA and FQGNSA. V shed 2 bases and J shed 4 bases, with 9 bases lying between them. The CDR3 totals 15 residues.

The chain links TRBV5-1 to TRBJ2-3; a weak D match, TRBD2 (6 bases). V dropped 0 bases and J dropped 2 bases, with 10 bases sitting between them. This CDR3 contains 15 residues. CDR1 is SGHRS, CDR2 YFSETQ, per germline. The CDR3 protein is CASSLDPGVTDTQYF. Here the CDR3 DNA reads TGCGCCAGCAGCTTGGATCCGGGGGTCACAGATACGCAGTATTTT. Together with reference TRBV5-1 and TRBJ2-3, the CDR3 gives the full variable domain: KAGVTQTPRYLIKTRGQQVTLSCSPISGHRSVSWYQQTPGQGLQFLFEYFSETQRNKGNFPGRFSGRQFSNSRSEMNVSTLELGDSALYLCASSLDPGVTDTQYFGPGTRLTVL.

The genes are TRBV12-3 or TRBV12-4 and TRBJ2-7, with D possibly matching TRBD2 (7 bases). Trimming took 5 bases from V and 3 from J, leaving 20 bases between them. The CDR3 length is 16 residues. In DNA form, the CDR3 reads TGTGCCAGCAGTCGAGTGGGGGGGCGGGCGCTCTACGAGCAGTACTTC. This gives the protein CASSRVGGRALYEQYF.

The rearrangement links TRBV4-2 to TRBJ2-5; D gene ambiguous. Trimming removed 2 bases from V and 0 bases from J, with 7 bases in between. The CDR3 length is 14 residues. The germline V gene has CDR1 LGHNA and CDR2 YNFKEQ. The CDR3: CASSQQSYQETQYF. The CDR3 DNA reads TGTGCCAGCAGCCAACAGTCGTACCAAGAGACCCAGTACTTC.

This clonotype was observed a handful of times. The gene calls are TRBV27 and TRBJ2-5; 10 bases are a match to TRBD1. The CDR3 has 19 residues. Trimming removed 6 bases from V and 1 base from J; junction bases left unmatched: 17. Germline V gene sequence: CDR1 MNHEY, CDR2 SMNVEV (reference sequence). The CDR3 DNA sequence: TGTGCCAGCAGCCCTAAGGGGTGGAGACAGGGGGCGGGCCAAGAGACCCAGTACTTC. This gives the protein CASSPKGWRQGAGQETQYF.

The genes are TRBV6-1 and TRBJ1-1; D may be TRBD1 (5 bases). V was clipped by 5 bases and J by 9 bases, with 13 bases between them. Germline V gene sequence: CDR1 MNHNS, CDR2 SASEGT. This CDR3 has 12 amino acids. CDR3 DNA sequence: TGTGCCAGCAGTACCTCAGGGAGCCAAGCTTTCTTT. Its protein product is CASSTSGSQAFF.

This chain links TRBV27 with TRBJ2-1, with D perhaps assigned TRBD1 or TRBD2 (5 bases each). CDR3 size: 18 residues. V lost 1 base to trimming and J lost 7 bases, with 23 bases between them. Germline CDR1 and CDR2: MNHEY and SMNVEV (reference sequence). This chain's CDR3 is CASSLFYPRGSRRNEQFF. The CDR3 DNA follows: TGTGCCAGCAGTTTATTTTACCCCCGGGGCAGCAGAAGGAATGAGCAGTTCTTC.

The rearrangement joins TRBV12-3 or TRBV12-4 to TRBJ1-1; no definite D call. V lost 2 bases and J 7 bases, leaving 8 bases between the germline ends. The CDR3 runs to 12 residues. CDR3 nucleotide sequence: TGTGCCAGCAGTTTATTAGGGTATGAAGCTTTCTTT. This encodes CASSLLGYEAFF.

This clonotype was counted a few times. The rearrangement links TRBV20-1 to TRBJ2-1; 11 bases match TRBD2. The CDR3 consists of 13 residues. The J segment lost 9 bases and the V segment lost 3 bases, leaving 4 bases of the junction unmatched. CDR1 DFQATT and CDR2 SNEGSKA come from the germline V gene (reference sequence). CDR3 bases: TGCAGTGCTAGGCCCGGGACTAGCGGTGAGCAGTTCTTC. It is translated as CSARPGTSGEQFF.

CDR3 DNA: TGTGCCAGCAGTGTGTTAGGGAGCTCCTATAATTCACCCCTCCACTTT. It is translated as CASSVLGSSYNSPLHF. This sequence joins TRBV2 and TRBJ1-6; D is uncertain. Trimming removed 4 bases from V and 0 bases from J, with 10 bases in between. The CDR3 has 16 residues. Per germline, CDR1 SNHLY and CDR2 FYNNEI.

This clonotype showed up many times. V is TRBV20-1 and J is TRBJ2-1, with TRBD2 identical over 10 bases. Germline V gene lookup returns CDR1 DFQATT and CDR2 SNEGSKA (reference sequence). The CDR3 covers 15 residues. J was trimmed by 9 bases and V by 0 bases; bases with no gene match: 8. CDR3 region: CSARDRSGREGEQFF. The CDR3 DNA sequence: TGCAGTGCTAGAGATCGGAGCGGGAGGGAGGGTGAGCAGTTCTTC.

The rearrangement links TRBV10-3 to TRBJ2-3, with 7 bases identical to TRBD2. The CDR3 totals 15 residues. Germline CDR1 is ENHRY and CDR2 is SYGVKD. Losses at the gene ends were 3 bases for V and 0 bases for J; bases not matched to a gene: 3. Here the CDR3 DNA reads TGTGCCATCAGTGAACTACTAGCGAGCACAGATACGCAGTATTTT. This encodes CAISELLASTDTQYF.

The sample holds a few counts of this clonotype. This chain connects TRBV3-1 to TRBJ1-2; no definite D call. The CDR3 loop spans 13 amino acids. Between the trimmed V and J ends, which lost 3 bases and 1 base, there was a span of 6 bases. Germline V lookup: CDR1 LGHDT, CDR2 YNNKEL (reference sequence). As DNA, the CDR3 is TGTGCCAGCAGCCAGGAAGATAACTATGGCTACACCTTC. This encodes CASSQEDNYGYTF.

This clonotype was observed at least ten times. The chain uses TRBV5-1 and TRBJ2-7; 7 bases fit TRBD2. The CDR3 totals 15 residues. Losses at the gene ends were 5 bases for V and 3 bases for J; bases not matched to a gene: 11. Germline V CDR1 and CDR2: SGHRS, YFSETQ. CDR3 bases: TGCGCCAGCAGTCCTGGGAGGGGCCCCTACTACGAGCAGTACTTC. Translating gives CASSPGRGPYYEQYF.

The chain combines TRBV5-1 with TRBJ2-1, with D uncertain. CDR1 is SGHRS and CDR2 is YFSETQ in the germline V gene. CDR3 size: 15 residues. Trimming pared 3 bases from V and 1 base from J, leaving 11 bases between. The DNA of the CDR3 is TGCGCCAGCAGCTCCGGCGCGGCTTCCTACAATGAGCAGTTCTTC. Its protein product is CASSSGAASYNEQFF.

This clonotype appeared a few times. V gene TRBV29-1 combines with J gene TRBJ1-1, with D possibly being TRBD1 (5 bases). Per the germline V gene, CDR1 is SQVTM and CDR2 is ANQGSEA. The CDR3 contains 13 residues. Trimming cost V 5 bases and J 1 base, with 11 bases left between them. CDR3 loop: CSVSDRQNTEAFF. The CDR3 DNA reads TGCAGCGTTTCCGACAGACAGAACACTGAAGCTTTCTTT.

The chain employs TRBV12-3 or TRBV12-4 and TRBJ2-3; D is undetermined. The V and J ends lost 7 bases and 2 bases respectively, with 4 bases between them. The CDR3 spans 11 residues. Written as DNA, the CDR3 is TGTGCCAGCACGGTCACAGATACGCAGTATTTT. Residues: CASTVTDTQYF.

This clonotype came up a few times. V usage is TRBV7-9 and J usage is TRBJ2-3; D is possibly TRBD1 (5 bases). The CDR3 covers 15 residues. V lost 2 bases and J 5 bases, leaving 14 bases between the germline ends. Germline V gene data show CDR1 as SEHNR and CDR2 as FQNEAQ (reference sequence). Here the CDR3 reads CASSLMQGDQDTQYF. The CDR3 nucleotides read TGTGCCAGCAGCTTAATGCAGGGTGACCAAGATACGCAGTATTTT. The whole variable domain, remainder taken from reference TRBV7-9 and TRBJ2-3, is DTGVSQNPRHKITKRGQNVTFRCDPISEHNRLYWYRQTLGQGPEFLTYFQNEAQLEKSRLLSDRFSAERPKGSFSTLEIQRTEQGDSAMYLCASSLMQGDQDTQYFGPGTRLTVL.

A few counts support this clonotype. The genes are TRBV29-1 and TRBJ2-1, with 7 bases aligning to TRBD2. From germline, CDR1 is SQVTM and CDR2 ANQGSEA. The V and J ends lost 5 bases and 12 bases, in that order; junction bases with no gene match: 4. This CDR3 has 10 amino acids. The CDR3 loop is CSVSGIAQFF. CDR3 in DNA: TGCAGCGTTAGCGGGATTGCGCAGTTCTTC.

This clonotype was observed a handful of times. The DNA for the CDR3 is TGCGCCAGCAGCTTGAAGGTCGGCTACAATGAGCAGTTCTTC. It yields the protein CASSLKVGYNEQFF. This chain uses TRBV5-1 with TRBJ2-1; D remains unclear. The CDR3 is 14 residues long. In germline, CDR1 is SGHRS, CDR2 YFSETQ. V was pared by 1 base and J by 3 bases, with 8 bases between.

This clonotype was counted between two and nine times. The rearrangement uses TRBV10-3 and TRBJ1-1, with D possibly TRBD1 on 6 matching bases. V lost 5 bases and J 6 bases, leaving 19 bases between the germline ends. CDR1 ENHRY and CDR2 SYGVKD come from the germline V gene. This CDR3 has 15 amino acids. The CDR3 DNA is TGTGCCATCAGTTGGGGCAGGGGATCCGGGGCTGAAGCTTTCTTT. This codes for CAISWGRGSGAEAFF.

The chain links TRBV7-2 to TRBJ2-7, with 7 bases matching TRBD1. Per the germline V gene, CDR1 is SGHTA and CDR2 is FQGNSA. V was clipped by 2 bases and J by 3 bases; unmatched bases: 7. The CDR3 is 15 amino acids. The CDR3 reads CASSLTMTGNYEQYF. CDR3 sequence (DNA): TGTGCCAGCAGCTTAACTATGACAGGGAACTACGAGCAGTACTTC.